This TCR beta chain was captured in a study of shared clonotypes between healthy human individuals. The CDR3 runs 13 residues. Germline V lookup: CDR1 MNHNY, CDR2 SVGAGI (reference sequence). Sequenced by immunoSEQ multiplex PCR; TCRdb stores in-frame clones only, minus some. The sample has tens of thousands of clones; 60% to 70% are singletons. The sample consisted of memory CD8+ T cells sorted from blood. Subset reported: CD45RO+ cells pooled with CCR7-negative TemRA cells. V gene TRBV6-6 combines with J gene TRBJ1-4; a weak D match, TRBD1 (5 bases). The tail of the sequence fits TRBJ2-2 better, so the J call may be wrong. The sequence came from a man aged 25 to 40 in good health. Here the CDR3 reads CASSSPPGGELFF. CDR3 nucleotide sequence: TGTGCCAGCAGTTCCCCGCCAGGGGGGGAGCTGTTTTTT.